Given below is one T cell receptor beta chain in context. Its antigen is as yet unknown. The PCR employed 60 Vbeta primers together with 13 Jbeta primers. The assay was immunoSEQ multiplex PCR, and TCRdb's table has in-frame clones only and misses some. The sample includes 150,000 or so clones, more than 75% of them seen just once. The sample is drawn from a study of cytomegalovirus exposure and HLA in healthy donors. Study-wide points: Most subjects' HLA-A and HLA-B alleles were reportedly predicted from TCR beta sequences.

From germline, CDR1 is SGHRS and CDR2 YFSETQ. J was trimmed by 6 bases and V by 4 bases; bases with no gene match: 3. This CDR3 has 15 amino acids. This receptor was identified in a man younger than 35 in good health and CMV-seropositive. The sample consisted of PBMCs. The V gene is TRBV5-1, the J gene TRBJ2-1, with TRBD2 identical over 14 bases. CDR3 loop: CASSIGTSGSNEQFF. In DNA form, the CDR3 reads TGCGCCAGCAGCATAGGGACTAGCGGGAGCAATGAGCAGTTCTTC.